Listed below are T cell receptor beta chains from one sample, sequenced in a study of post-analysis software for immune sequencing data. From the PCR reads, TCRdb called clonotypes with MiXCR, one entry per CDR3 protein. Of about 190,000 distinct CDR3 sequences in the sample, approximately 29% were seen once. Sequencing was carried out using blood. The receptors come from a girl aged 2-17 years with multiple sclerosis. Each CDR3 is given with its conserved first and last residue. The D gene is left open where the match is weak. Clone size is given for some rows only: seen once, a few or many times, or a class if the clone is expanded.

v_call,d_call,j_call,clone_size,cdr3_nt,cdr3_aa
TRBV7-2,TRBD2,TRBJ2-1,few,TGTGCCAGCAGCTTAGGACTAGCGGGGAGAAATGAGCAGTTCTTC,CASSLGLAGRNEQFF
TRBV20-1,TRBD1,TRBJ1-4,few,TGCAGTGCTCCGATAGGACAGGGTGTTGAAAAACTGTTTTTT,CSAPIGQGVEKLFF
TRBV19,NA,TRBJ2-6,NA,TGTGCCAGTAGTATACAGGGGACCGCTGGGGCCAACGTCCTGACTTTC,CASSIQGTAGANVLTF
TRBV20-1,TRBD2,TRBJ2-3,NA,TGCAGTGCTAGCGTACGTTCAGCGGGAGGAGGAGGCACAGATACGCAGTATTTT,CSASVRSAGGGGTDTQYF
TRBV2,TRBD2,TRBJ2-2,NA,TGTGCCAGCAGTGAATGGCGACTAGCGGGAGAGACCGGGGAGCTGTTTTTT,CASSEWRLAGETGELFF
TRBV30,NA,TRBJ2-3,NA,TGTGCCTGGAGTGGAAGCACAGATACGCAGTATTTT,CAWSGSTDTQYF
TRBV18,TRBD2,TRBJ2-1,once,TGTGCCAGCTCACGAGAGCGGGGGGGATACAATGAGCAGTTCTTC,CASSRERGGYNEQFF
TRBV4-1,NA,TRBJ1-1,few,TGCGCCAGCCTACAATACCCCCACGGGAACACTGAAGCTTTCTTT,CASLQYPHGNTEAFF
TRBV6-5,NA,TRBJ1-1,few,TGTGCCAGCAGTTACGGGGGAATGAACACTGAAGCTTTCTTT,CASSYGGMNTEAFF
TRBV29-1,NA,TRBJ2-3,many,TGCAGCGTTGTTAGGGGAGGCGATCTAGATACGCAGTATTTT,CSVVRGGDLDTQYF
TRBV7-2,NA,TRBJ1-4,NA,TGTGCCAGCAGCTTACTAGGGTTTAATGAAAAACTGTTTTTT,CASSLLGFNEKLFF
TRBV12-3/TRBV12-4,NA,TRBJ1-4,NA,TGTGCCAGCAGTTTATCCGCAACTAATGAAAAACTGTGTTTT,CASSLSATNEKLCF
TRBV6-6,TRBD1,TRBJ2-1,many,TGTGCCAGCAGACATTCCGGACAGGGAGGTGGCAATGAGCAGTTCTTC,CASRHSGQGGGNEQFF
TRBV7-9,NA,TRBJ2-5,many,TGTGCCAGCAGCTTAGACGGCCAAGAGACCCAGTACTTC,CASSLDGQETQYF
TRBV13,TRBD2,TRBJ2-1,few,TGTGCCAGCAGCTTAGGGATCTGGGGGACTAGCGGGCAGAATGAGCAGTTCTTC,CASSLGIWGTSGQNEQFF
TRBV4-2,TRBD2,TRBJ2-3,many,TGTGCCAGCAGCCAAGATTGGCTAGCGGGCACAGATACGCAGTATTTT,CASSQDWLAGTDTQYF
TRBV27,NA,TRBJ2-3,many,TGTGCCAGCAGCTTGAGCGGGAGCACAGATACGCAGTATTTT,CASSLSGSTDTQYF
TRBV12-3/TRBV12-4,NA,TRBJ1-5,once,TGTGCCAGCAGTTTAGGCAGGGTAAGGCAGCCCCAGCATTTT,CASSLGRVRQPQHF
TRBV20-1,NA,TRBJ1-5,NA,TGCAGTGCTGTACATAGGGGGGGCAGTCAGCCCCAGCATTTT,CSAVHRGGSQPQHF
TRBV29-1,NA,TRBJ2-5,many,TGCAGCGTTGGGGAGCGGGAGACCCAGTACTTC,CSVGERETQYF
TRBV6-6,TRBD1,TRBJ1-5,few,TGTGCCAGCAGCCGAAGACGACGACAGGGAGACCAGCCCCAGCATTTT,CASSRRRRQGDQPQHF
TRBV20-1,TRBD1,TRBJ1-5,many,TGCAGTGCTAGAGCAGGGGGTGGAAGCAATCAGCCCCAGCATTTT,CSARAGGGSNQPQHF
TRBV5-1,TRBD1,TRBJ1-2,many,TGCGCCAGCAGCCCGGGGACAGAGTATGGCTACACCTTC,CASSPGTEYGYTF
TRBV19,NA,TRBJ2-1,NA,TGTGCCAGTAGTCGGGAATACAACAATGAGCAGTTCTTC,CASSREYNNEQFF
TRBV5-1,NA,TRBJ1-1,NA,TGCGCCAGCAGCTTGGGCGGGAGTAACACTGAAGCTTTCTTT,CASSLGGSNTEAFF
TRBV5-1,NA,TRBJ2-5,many,TGCGCCAGCAGCCTGTCTACCTCCAAAGAGACCCAGTACTTC,CASSLSTSKETQYF
TRBV21-1,NA,TRBJ2-7,once,TGTGCCAGCAGCAAGAGCCCGGGACTAGCGGGGGGGCGGGAGCAGTACTTC,CASSKSPGLAGGREQYF
TRBV15,NA,TRBJ2-7,few,TGTGCCACCAGCAGAGCAAGGGGCTCATGCTACGAGCAGTACTTC,CATSRARGSCYEQYF
TRBV3-1,NA,TRBJ1-2,NA,TGTGCCAGCAGCCTCGATCAGAGGGGCTACACCTTC,CASSLDQRGYTF
TRBV29-1,NA,TRBJ1-2,many,TGCAGCGTTGTCTCTAACTATGGCTACACCTTC,CSVVSNYGYTF
TRBV28,NA,TRBJ2-1,few,TGTGCCAGCAGTTTACCGGCCCAGCCGTTACGGCAGTTCTTC,CASSLPAQPLRQFF
TRBV29-1,NA,TRBJ1-1,NA,TGCAGCGTACGCCCACAGGGAAACACTGAAGCTTTCTTT,CSVRPQGNTEAFF
TRBV5-1,NA,TRBJ2-7,many,TGCGCCAGCAGCTTGGACAATTACTACGAGCAGTACTTC,CASSLDNYYEQYF
TRBV28,TRBD2,TRBJ2-6,NA,TGTGCCAGCAGATCGGGGGAGGGGTCTGGGGCCAACGTCCTGACTTTC,CASRSGEGSGANVLTF
TRBV14,NA,TRBJ1-4,few,TGTGCCAGCAGCCGAGGGGCCTTTAATGAAAAACTGTTTTTT,CASSRGAFNEKLFF
TRBV6-5,NA,TRBJ2-3,many,TGTGCCAGCGGAAACAGGGCCTCAGATACGCAGTATTTT,CASGNRASDTQYF
TRBV6-6,NA,TRBJ1-5,NA,TGTGCCAGCAGTTACGTTGAGCTAAGTCAGCCCCAGCATTTT,CASSYVELSQPQHF
TRBV7-8,NA,TRBJ2-7,few,TGTGCCAGCGGCTCATACCCGGGAAGCTCCTACGGGCAGTACTTC,CASGSYPGSSYGQYF
TRBV14,NA,TRBJ1-2,NA,TGTGCCAGCAGCCGTGGGACGGCCCGTTGGGGCTACACCTTC,CASSRGTARWGYTF
TRBV29-1,TRBD2,TRBJ2-1,NA,TGCAGCTCGAGCGGGGGGGCCTGCAATGAGCAGTTCTTC,CSSSGGACNEQFF
TRBV5-1,TRBD1,TRBJ1-1,few,TGCGCCACCTCCCAAAGGGGGGACAGGGTCACTGAAGCTTTCTTT,CATSQRGDRVTEAFF
TRBV7-2,NA,TRBJ2-7,many,TGTGCCAGCAGCTTGGGCGGGAATTTCGACGAGCAGTACTTC,CASSLGGNFDEQYF
TRBV20-1,TRBD1,TRBJ1-1,many,TGCAGTACCAAGGGGACAGGGGGAAGGACTGAAGCTTTCTTT,CSTKGTGGRTEAFF